What follows are 8 T cell receptor beta chains derived from one specimen sequenced in a study. TCRdb independently ran MiXCR on the RT-PCR reads; one entry per CDR3 protein. The data contain around 700,000 distinct CDR3 sequences, 14% of them singletons. The sample comprised memory CD4+ T cells from blood. The origin of the receptors is a female donor in good health, serving as a healthy control.

In this sample, this clonotype turned up a few times. CDR3 residues: CSARDSRASGELFF. The CDR3 DNA follows: TGCAGTGCTAGAGATAGCAGGGCCAGCGGGGAGCTGTTTTTT. The J gene is TRBJ2-2, the V gene TRBV20-1; TRBD1 is a possible D gene (5 bases). The CDR3 sequence is 14 residues long. V lost 0 bases to trimming and J lost 7 bases, with 12 bases between them. CDR1 and CDR2 (germline): DFQATT, SNEGSKA (reference sequence).

The rearrangement uses TRBV18 and TRBJ2-3, with 11 bases matching TRBD1. The germline CDR1 and CDR2 sequences are KGHSH and LQKENI. Trimming took 2 bases from V and 5 from J; bases not matched to a gene: 6. This CDR3 region has 16 residues. The CDR3 spells CASSPTRTGGEDTQYF. The CDR3 DNA follows: TGTGCCAGCTCACCAACGAGGACAGGGGGCGAAGATACGCAGTATTTT.

The chain couples TRBV20-1 to TRBJ2-3, with D perhaps TRBD2 (6 bases). Germline-derived CDR1 and CDR2 are DFQATT and SNEGSKA (reference sequence). V gave up 8 bases and J gave up 0 bases, with 21 bases separating them. This CDR3 is built from 16 residues. CDR3 in amino acids: CSTDSYGGSSTDTQYF. CDR3 DNA sequence: TGCAGTACCGACTCTTATGGGGGGTCTAGCACAGATACGCAGTATTTT.

The rearrangement links TRBV6-1 to TRBJ2-2; D perhaps matches TRBD2 (7 bases). The CDR3 totals 18 residues. Between the trimmed V and J ends, which lost 1 base and 0 bases, there was a span of 15 bases. CDR1 is MNHNS and CDR2 is SASEGT in the germline V gene. The CDR3 here is CASSEVPGGQTNTGELFF. CDR3 DNA sequence: TGTGCCAGCAGTGAAGTCCCCGGGGGGCAGACGAACACCGGGGAGCTGTTTTTT.

This chain joins TRBV30 and TRBJ2-7; TRBD1 aligns across 7 bases. Trimming cost V 3 bases and J 10 bases; bases outside gene matches: 9. Looked up from germline, CDR1 is GTSNPN and CDR2 is SVGIG (reference sequence). CDR3 length: 12 residues. The CDR3 DNA sequence: TGTGCCTGGAGGATTGGGACAGCTAGACAGTACTTC. It is translated as CAWRIGTARQYF.

This clonotype was detected only a few times. The J gene is TRBJ2-5, the V gene TRBV12-3 or TRBV12-4; the D call may be TRBD1 or TRBD2 (5 bases each). V was cut by 1 base and J by 1 base, with 10 bases left in between. CDR3 length: 15 amino acids. The CDR3 spells CASSLGSGPQETQYF. As DNA, the CDR3 is TGTGCCAGCAGTTTAGGGTCGGGACCCCAAGAGACCCAGTACTTC.

The V and J genes are TRBV7-8 and TRBJ2-3, with D uncertain. This CDR3 has 13 amino acids. Germline V gene lookup returns CDR1 SGHVS and CDR2 FQNEAQ. Trimming removed 5 bases from V and 8 bases from J, with 14 bases in between. This CDR3 is CASSRRALGTQYF. As DNA, the CDR3 is TGTGCCAGCAGCCGCCGGGCCCTGGGTACGCAGTATTTT. The whole variable domain, filled in from reference TRBV7-8 and TRBJ2-3, reads GAGVSQSPRYKVAKRGQDVALRCDPISGHVSLFWYQQALGQGPEFLTYFQNEAQLDKSGLPSDRFFAERPEGSVSTLKIQRTQQEDSAVYLCASSRRALGTQYFGPGTRLTVL.

This clonotype was counted a few times. The rearrangement uses TRBV12-3 or TRBV12-4 and TRBJ2-7; 9 bases line up with TRBD1. This CDR3 comprises 15 residues. V was pared by 6 bases and J by 5 bases, with 11 bases of the junction left unmatched. CDR3 region: CASSQTGTGSHEQYF. The CDR3 region has the DNA TGTGCCAGCAGCCAGACCGGGACAGGGTCCCACGAGCAGTACTTC.